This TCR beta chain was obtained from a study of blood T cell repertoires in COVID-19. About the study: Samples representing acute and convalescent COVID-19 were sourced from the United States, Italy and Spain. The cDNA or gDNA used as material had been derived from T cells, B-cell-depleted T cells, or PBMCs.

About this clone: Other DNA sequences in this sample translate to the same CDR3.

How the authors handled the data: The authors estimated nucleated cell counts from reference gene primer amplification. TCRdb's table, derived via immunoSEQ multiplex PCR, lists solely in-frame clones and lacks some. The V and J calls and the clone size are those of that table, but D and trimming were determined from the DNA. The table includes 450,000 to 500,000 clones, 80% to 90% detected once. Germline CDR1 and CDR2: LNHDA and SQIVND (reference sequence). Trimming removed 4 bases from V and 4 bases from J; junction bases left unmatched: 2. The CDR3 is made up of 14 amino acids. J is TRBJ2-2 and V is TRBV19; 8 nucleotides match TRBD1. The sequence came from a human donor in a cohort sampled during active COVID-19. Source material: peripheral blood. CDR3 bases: TGTGCCAGTAGTACGGACAGGGCCACCGGGGAGCTGTTTTTT. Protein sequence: CASSTDRATGELFF.